Listed below are T cell receptor beta chains from one sample, sequenced in a study of T-cell memory formation after mild COVID-19. TCRdb reprocessed the 5' RACE reads with MiXCR, giving one entry per CDR3 protein. The data show 55,000 to 75,000 distinct CDR3 sequences, with about 30% seen just once and roughly 47% held by the top ten. The sample comprised PBMCs or a T cell subset sorted from them (not recorded which). These receptors all come from a man aged 18 to 29 who had mild COVID-19 (a few samples of this study predate the infection). Cell type and time point are not known. Both conserved end residues are part of each CDR3. A D gene is named only where the DNA matches it firmly. Not every row has a clone size; where given, it reads once, few, many or a size class.

D	V	size	J	CDR3	DNA
NA	TRBV19	NA	TRBJ2-2	CASSMGSGELFF	TGTGCCAGTAGTATGGGTTCCGGGGAGCTGTTTTTT
TRBD1	TRBV7-2	many	TRBJ1-1	CASSYRQGTEAFF	TGTGCCAGCAGCTACCGACAGGGCACTGAAGCTTTCTTT
NA	TRBV18	many	TRBJ2-5	CASSPTGYQETQYF	TGTGCCAGCTCACCGACCGGGTACCAAGAGACCCAGTACTTC
NA	TRBV9	few	TRBJ1-4	CASSPRGELGNEKLFF	TGTGCCAGCAGCCCCCGAGGGGAGCTCGGTAATGAAAAACTGTTTTTT
NA	TRBV15	many	TRBJ1-3	CATSREMVSNSGNTIYF	TGTGCCACCAGCAGAGAAATGGTATCTAACTCTGGAAACACCATATATTTT
NA	TRBV6-5	NA	TRBJ1-1	CASSFDREAFF	TGTGCCAGCAGCTTCGACAGGGAAGCTTTCTTT
NA	TRBV4-1	few	TRBJ2-7	CASSQGVKSYEQYF	TGCGCCAGCAGCCAAGGAGTCAAGAGTTACGAGCAGTACTTC
TRBD2	TRBV7-6	many	TRBJ2-3	CASSLAGRTDTQYF	TGTGCCAGCAGCCTAGCGGGCCGCACAGATACGCAGTATTTT
NA	TRBV7-2	NA	TRBJ2-4	CASSPTGNIQYF	TGTGCCAGCAGCCCGACAGGAAACATTCAGTACTTC
NA	TRBV28	few	TRBJ2-5	CASSPLTGEETQYF	TGTGCCAGCAGTCCCCTGACAGGCGAAGAGACCCAGTACTTC
TRBD2	TRBV5-1	NA	TRBJ2-5	CASSLPTGLAGETQYF	TGCGCCAGCAGCTTGCCGACAGGACTAGCGGGTGAGACCCAGTACTTC
NA	TRBV4-2	NA	TRBJ2-7	CASSLLTPGLHLEHEQYF	TGTGCCAGCAGCCTCCTGACTCCGGGACTCCACCTTGAGCACGAGCAGTACTTC
NA	TRBV3-1	NA	TRBJ2-1	CASSQEAGVNEQFF	TGTGCCAGCAGCCAAGAGGCCGGGGTGAATGAGCAGTTCTTC
NA	TRBV7-7	few	TRBJ2-7	CASSAGRGYEQYF	TGTGCCAGCAGCGCAGGACGAGGCTACGAGCAGTACTTC
NA	TRBV7-9	few	TRBJ2-2	CASTNPDGLNTGELFF	TGTGCCAGCACTAACCCAGATGGACTAAACACCGGGGAGCTGTTTTTT
NA	TRBV4-1	NA	TRBJ1-1	CATSGDTEAFF	TGCGCCACCAGCGGGGACACTGAAGCTTTCTTT
NA	TRBV7-3	many	TRBJ2-1	CASSLDVSGTFNEQFF	TGTGCCAGCAGCTTAGACGTGTCCGGGACATTCAATGAGCAGTTCTTC
NA	TRBV12-3/TRBV12-4	medium-sized	TRBJ1-1	CASRKKMNTEAFF	TGTGCCAGCAGGAAAAAAATGAACACTGAAGCTTTCTTT
TRBD2	TRBV6-2/TRBV6-3	NA	TRBJ2-1	CASSGTSGGSSYNEQFF	TGTGCCAGCTCCGGGACTAGCGGGGGGAGCTCCTACAATGAGCAGTTCTTC
NA	TRBV6-2/TRBV6-3	NA	TRBJ1-1	CASSYFGSEAFF	TGTGCCAGCAGTTACTTCGGAAGTGAAGCTTTCTTT
NA	TRBV12-3/TRBV12-4	NA	TRBJ1-5	CASSFGSYSNQPQHF	TGTGCCAGCAGTTTTGGGAGCTATTCCAATCAGCCCCAGCATTTT
NA	TRBV29-1	NA	TRBJ2-1	CSVDRGGGLAFF	TGCAGCGTTGACCGAGGGGGAGGTTTAGCGTTCTTC
TRBD1	TRBV10-3	few	TRBJ1-2	CAISESNRGYGYTF	TGTGCCATCAGTGAGTCGAACAGGGGATATGGCTACACCTTC
TRBD2	TRBV7-9	NA	TRBJ2-3	CASSLAGAGTDTQYF	TGTGCCAGCAGCTTGGCGGGAGCTGGCACAGATACGCAGTATTTT
NA	TRBV7-8	NA	TRBJ1-2	CASSLTGTYYTF	TGTGCCAGCAGCTTAACAGGAACATACTACACCTTC
TRBD2	TRBV4-1	NA	TRBJ2-4	CASSQDEAGGGWIQYF	TGCGCCAGCAGCCAAGATGAAGCGGGGGGCGGTTGGATTCAGTACTTC
TRBD2	TRBV9	NA	TRBJ2-1	CASSALLAGGLNEQFF	TGTGCCAGCAGCGCGCTCCTAGCGGGGGGGCTAAATGAGCAGTTCTTC
NA	TRBV27	NA	TRBJ2-3	CASGSSSDTQYF	TGTGCCAGCGGGTCCTCTTCAGATACGCAGTATTTT
NA	TRBV7-2	NA	TRBJ1-5	CASSLSSRPNQPQHF	TGTGCCAGCAGCTTGTCTTCCCGGCCCAATCAGCCCCAGCATTTT
NA	TRBV7-9	NA	TRBJ1-5	CASSLGGIDQPQHF	TGTGCCAGCAGCTTGGGGGGAATAGATCAGCCCCAGCATTTT
NA	TRBV9	NA	TRBJ2-6	CASSVIRDSSSGANVLTF	TGTGCCAGCAGCGTCATCCGGGACTCGAGCTCTGGGGCCAACGTCCTGACTTTC
TRBD1	TRBV11-2	few	TRBJ2-5	CASSLVGQVRETQYF	TGTGCCAGCTCCTTGGTAGGACAGGTGCGGGAGACCCAGTACTTC
TRBD1	TRBV11-2	few	TRBJ2-3	CASSHRGQVDTQYF	TGTGCCAGCAGCCACAGGGGTCAAGTCGATACGCAGTATTTT
NA	TRBV29-1	few	TRBJ2-7	CSVVGDYEQYF	TGCAGCGTTGTAGGGGACTACGAGCAGTACTTC
TRBD2	TRBV6-9	NA	TRBJ2-5	CASSSRIRGLAGVETQYF	TGTGCCAGCAGTTCCCGAATTAGAGGACTAGCGGGAGTAGAGACCCAGTACTTC
TRBD1	TRBV15	few	TRBJ2-7	CATSRTRQGDSYEQYF	TGTGCCACCAGCCGAACCCGACAGGGCGACTCCTACGAGCAGTACTTC
TRBD2	TRBV7-8	few	TRBJ2-7	CASSRTSSGSYEQYF	TGTGCCAGCAGCCGCACTTCTAGCGGGTCCTACGAGCAGTACTTC
TRBD1	TRBV5-1	few	TRBJ2-5	CASSSGTGVRETQYF	TGCGCCAGCAGCTCGGGGACAGGTGTACGGGAGACCCAGTACTTC
TRBD1	TRBV11-2	NA	TRBJ2-5	CASSLGQGSGETQYF	TGTGCCAGCAGCTTAGGACAGGGGAGTGGAGAGACCCAGTACTTC
NA	TRBV7-6	few	TRBJ1-1	CASSLSWGGTEAFF	TGTGCCAGCAGCTTAAGTTGGGGAGGCACTGAAGCTTTCTTT
NA	TRBV9	NA	TRBJ2-1	CASSAWGEINNEQFF	TGTGCCAGCAGCGCCTGGGGAGAGATAAACAATGAGCAGTTCTTC
NA	TRBV11-2	NA	TRBJ2-7	CASSSPDRASYEQYF	TGTGCCAGCAGCTCTCCGGACAGAGCATCCTACGAGCAGTACTTC
NA	TRBV12-3/TRBV12-4	few	TRBJ2-7	CASSLDSSYEQYF	TGTGCCAGCAGTTTAGACAGCTCCTACGAGCAGTACTTC
TRBD1	TRBV19	NA	TRBJ2-7	CASSTGTGINYEQYF	TGTGCCAGTAGTACCGGGACAGGTATCAACTACGAGCAGTACTTC
NA	TRBV7-9	NA	TRBJ2-1	CASSLVLGSYNEQFF	TGTGCCAGCAGCTTAGTCCTAGGGTCCTACAATGAGCAGTTCTTC
NA	TRBV9	NA	TRBJ1-5	CASGKGLNQPQHF	TGTGCCAGCGGGAAGGGGCTCAATCAGCCCCAGCATTTT
NA	TRBV20-1	NA	TRBJ1-1	CSARGGGVAFF	TGCAGTGCTAGAGGGGGTGGAGTAGCTTTCTTT
NA	TRBV10-2	few	TRBJ1-5	CASSEASHQPQHF	TGCGCCAGCAGTGAGGCAAGTCATCAGCCCCAGCATTTT
NA	TRBV5-1	few	TRBJ1-1	CASSPRRVATEAFF	TGCGCCAGCAGCCCGAGGAGGGTAGCCACTGAAGCTTTCTTT
NA	TRBV4-1	few	TRBJ2-1	CASSRSVASDYNEQFF	TGCGCCAGCAGCCGCTCGGTGGCTAGCGACTACAATGAGCAGTTCTTC
TRBD1	TRBV11-2	NA	TRBJ2-3	CASSSGTGGVDTQYF	TGTGCCAGCAGCTCCGGGACAGGGGGTGTGGATACGCAGTATTTT
TRBD1	TRBV29-1	NA	TRBJ2-1	CSGWDRGGHEQFF	TGCAGCGGATGGGACAGGGGTGGCCATGAGCAGTTCTTC
NA	TRBV12-3/TRBV12-4	few	TRBJ2-7	CASTNSGASSYEQYF	TGTGCCAGCACCAACTCAGGGGCCAGCTCCTACGAGCAGTACTTC